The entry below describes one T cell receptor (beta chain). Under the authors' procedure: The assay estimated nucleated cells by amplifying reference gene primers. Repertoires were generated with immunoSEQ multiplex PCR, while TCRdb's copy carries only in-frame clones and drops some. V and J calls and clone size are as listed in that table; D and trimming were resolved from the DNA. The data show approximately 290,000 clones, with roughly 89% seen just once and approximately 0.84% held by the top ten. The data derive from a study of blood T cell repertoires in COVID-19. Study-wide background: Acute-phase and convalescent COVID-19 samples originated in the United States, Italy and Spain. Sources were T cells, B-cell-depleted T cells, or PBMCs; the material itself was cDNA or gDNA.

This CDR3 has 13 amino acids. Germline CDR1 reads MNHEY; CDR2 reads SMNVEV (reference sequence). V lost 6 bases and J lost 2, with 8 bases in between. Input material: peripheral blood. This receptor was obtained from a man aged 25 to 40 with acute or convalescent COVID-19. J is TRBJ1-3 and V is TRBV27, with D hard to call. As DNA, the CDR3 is TGTGCCAGCAGCCACGGGGCTGGAAACACCATATATTTT. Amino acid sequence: CASSHGAGNTIYF.